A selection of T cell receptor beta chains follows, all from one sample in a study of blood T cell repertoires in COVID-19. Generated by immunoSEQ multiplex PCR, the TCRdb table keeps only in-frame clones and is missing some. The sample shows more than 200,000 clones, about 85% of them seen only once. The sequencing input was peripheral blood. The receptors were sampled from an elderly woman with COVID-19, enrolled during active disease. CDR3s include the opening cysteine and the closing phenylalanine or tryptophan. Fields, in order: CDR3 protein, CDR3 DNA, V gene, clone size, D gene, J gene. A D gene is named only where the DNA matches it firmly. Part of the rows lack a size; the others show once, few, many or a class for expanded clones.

CDR3 protein: CASSSPGEGTEAFF
CDR3 DNA: TGTGCCAGCAGTTCTCCCGGGGAAGGCACTGAAGCTTTCTTT
V gene: TRBV28
clone size: .
D gene: .
J gene: TRBJ1-1

CDR3 protein: CASRSPSGGETQYF
CDR3 DNA: TGTGCCAGTAGATCGCCGAGTGGCGGGGAGACCCAGTACTTC
V gene: TRBV19
clone size: .
D gene: .
J gene: TRBJ2-5

CDR3 protein: CASSYSTYYGYTF
CDR3 DNA: TGTGCCAGCAGCTACTCGACATACTATGGCTACACCTTC
V gene: TRBV7-9
clone size: .
D gene: .
J gene: TRBJ1-2

CDR3 protein: CASSVNPSNTEAFF
CDR3 DNA: TGTGCCAGCAGCGTAAATCCCTCGAACACTGAAGCTTTCTTT
V gene: TRBV9
clone size: once
D gene: .
J gene: TRBJ1-1

CDR3 protein: CASSRGIDTEAFF
CDR3 DNA: TGTGCCAGCAGCAGGGGGATTGACACTGAAGCTTTCTTT
V gene: TRBV12-3/TRBV12-4
clone size: .
D gene: TRBD1
J gene: TRBJ1-1

CDR3 protein: CASRPLGEGEKLFF
CDR3 DNA: TGTGCCAGCAGACCTTTGGGGGAGGGGGAAAAACTGTTTTTT
V gene: TRBV6-5
clone size: .
D gene: .
J gene: TRBJ1-4

CDR3 protein: CASSLVTANLEAFF
CDR3 DNA: TGTGCCAGCAGTTTGGTCACCGCGAATCTTGAAGCTTTCTTT
V gene: TRBV28
clone size: .
D gene: .
J gene: TRBJ1-1

CDR3 protein: CASSSAGAEASLEQYF
CDR3 DNA: TGTGCCAGCAGTTCTGCGGGGGCAGAGGCCTCGCTCGAGCAGTACTTC
V gene: TRBV6-5
clone size: .
D gene: .
J gene: TRBJ2-7

CDR3 protein: CASSSGGRRSQGHF
CDR3 DNA: TGTGCCAGCAGTTCCGGGGGGCGCAGGTCCCAGGGCCATTTT
V gene: TRBV28
clone size: few
D gene: .
J gene: TRBJ1-5

CDR3 protein: CAWSAGETQYF
CDR3 DNA: TGTGCCTGGAGTGCAGGGGAGACCCAGTACTTC
V gene: TRBV30
clone size: .
D gene: .
J gene: TRBJ2-5

CDR3 protein: CASSRRAGGAETQYF
CDR3 DNA: TGCGCCAGCAGCCGGAGAGCGGGAGGGGCAGAGACCCAGTACTTC
V gene: TRBV5-1
clone size: .
D gene: TRBD2
J gene: TRBJ2-5